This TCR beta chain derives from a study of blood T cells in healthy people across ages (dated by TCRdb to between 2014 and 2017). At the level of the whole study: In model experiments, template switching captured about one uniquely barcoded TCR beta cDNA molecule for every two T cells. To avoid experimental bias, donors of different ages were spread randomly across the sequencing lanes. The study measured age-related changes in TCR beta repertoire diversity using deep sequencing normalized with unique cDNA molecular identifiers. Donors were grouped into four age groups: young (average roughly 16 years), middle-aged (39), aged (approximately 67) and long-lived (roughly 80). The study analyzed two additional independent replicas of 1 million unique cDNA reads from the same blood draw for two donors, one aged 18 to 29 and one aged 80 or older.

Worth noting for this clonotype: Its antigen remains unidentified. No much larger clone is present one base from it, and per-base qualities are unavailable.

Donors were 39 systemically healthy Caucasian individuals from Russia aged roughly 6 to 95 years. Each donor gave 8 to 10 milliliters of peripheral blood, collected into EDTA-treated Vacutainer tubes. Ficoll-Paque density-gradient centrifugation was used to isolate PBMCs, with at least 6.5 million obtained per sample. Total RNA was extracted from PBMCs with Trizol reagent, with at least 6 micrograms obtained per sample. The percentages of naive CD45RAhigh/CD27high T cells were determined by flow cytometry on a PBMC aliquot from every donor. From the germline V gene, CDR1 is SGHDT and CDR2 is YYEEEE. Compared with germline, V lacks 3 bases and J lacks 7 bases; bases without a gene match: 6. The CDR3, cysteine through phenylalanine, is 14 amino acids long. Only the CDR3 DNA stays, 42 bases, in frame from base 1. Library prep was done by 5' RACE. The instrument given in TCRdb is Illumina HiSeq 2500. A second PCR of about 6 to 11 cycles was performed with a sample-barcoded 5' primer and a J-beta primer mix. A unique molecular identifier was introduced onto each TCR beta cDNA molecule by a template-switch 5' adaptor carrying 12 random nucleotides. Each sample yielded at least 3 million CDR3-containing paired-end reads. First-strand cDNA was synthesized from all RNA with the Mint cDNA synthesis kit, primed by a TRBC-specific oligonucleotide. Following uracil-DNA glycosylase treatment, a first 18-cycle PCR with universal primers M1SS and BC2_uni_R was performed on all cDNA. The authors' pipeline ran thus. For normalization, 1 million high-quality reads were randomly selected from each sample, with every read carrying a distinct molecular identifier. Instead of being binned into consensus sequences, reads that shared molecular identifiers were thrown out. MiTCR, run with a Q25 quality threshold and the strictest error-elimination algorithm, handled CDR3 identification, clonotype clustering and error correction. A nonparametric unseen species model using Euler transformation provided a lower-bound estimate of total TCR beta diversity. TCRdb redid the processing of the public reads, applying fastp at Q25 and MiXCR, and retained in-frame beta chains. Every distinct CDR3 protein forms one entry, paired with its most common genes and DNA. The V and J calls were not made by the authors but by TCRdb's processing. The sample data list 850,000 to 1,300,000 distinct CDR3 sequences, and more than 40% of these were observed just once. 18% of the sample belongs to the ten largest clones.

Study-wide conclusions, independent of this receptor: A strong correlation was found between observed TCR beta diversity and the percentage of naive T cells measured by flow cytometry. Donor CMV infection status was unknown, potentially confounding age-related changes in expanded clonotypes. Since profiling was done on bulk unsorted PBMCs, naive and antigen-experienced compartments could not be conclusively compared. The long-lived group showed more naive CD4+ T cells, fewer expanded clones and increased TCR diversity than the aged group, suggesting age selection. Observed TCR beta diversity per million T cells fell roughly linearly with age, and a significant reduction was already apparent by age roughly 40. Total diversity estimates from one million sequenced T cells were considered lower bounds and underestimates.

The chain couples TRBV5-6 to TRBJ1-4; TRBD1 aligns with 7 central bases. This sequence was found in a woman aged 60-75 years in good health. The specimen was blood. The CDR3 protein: CASSSIDRAEKLFF. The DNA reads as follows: TGTGCCAGCAGCTCAATCGACAGGGCTGAAAAACTGTTTTTT.